Below, one T cell receptor beta chain is given with its context. The count of this clone is one. The specificity of this receptor is unknown. No qualities accompany the bases; no much larger clone lies one base away. CDR1 LNHDA and CDR2 SQIVND were looked up in the germline V gene (reference sequence). Reading from cysteine to phenylalanine, the CDR3 counts 16 amino acids. The CDR3 DNA has 48 bases and is translated from base 1. The junction shows trimming of 6 bases on V and 5 bases on J, and the gene matches do not reach 12 bases of it. This sample is drawn from a study of cytomegalovirus exposure and HLA in healthy donors (dated by TCRdb to between 2016 and 2019). With respect to the entire study: According to an earlier analysis of 550 to 750 of the donors, about 179 million T cells yielded over 100 million unique TCR beta sequences and less than 300 Gb of sequence data. Around 330 gigabases of sequencing data and around 85 million unique TCR sequences made up an early release that covered approximately 620 HLA-typed donors. The genetic ancestry cluster associated with self-reported Caucasian donors included 81% of the approximately 400 genotyped donors. The study was designed to test whether signatures of past pathogen exposure could be identified by cataloging public T cell receptors. The study used immunosequencing to profile the T cell repertoires of under 700 subjects and linked those repertoires to cytomegalovirus serostatus. Besides the first cohort of 666 subjects, a separate validation cohort made up of around 120 different subjects was used. To predict cytomegalovirus infection status, the study combined high-throughput TCR immunosequencing, statistical association of individual TCRs with disease status, and machine learning. A later analysis re-examined previously published TCR beta repertoires from about 670 donors and added high-resolution HLA genotyping to investigate patterns of TCR occurrence. Rather than using new phenotypic data, the later analysis identified candidate immune exposures from TCR beta sequences and from how often those sequences occurred across donors. To decide whether each TCR beta V gene segment behaved as functional or pseudogenic, an earlier analysis of some 600 of the donors relied on high-throughput TCR beta sequencing. Donor age, sex, ethnicity and CMV serostatus were compiled alongside the repertoire data. A later genetic analysis used genome-wide SNP genotypes for 398 of the 666 donors, treating that subset as a discovery cohort. Every repertoire in the discovery cohort had been generated on one and the same sequencing platform. Class I and class II HLA loci were covered by the typing at four-digit resolution. The number of typed donors differed by locus: about 620-640 for A, B, C, DRB1 and DQB1; approximately 530 for DQA1; some 610 for DPA1; and some 450 for DPB1. Roughly 5 DR-DQ haplotypes were treated as single units for association and clustering because of strong linkage in the cohort. Among over 350 genotyped donors of the cohort, an average of 235,054 unique TCR beta nucleotide sequences were sequenced per donor, 15% to 20% of them non-productive. The research as a whole found: The classifier was reported to diagnose cytomegalovirus status with high specificity and sensitivity in both the original cohort and the validation cohort. In a later analysis, TCR association rates were found to vary across HLA loci, with the most associated TCRs seen for DRB1 alleles and the fewest for HLA-C alleles. Broadly in line with IMGT annotations, most TCR beta V segments showed up in productive rearrangements about 87% or about 30% of the time in an earlier analysis of a few hundred of the donors. Assigning TCR associations to individual alleles was difficult when HLA alleles, especially DR and DQ, strongly co-occurred. A further reported finding was that TCR beta sequences accurately predicted the HLA-A and HLA-B alleles for most subjects in the first cohort. Specific HLA alleles were associated with over 15,000 TCR beta sequences at a false discovery rate of 0.05 in a later analysis. Some IMGT-functional V segments, including TRBV6-2 and TRBV6-3, could not be told apart with the 87-base-pair reads, so those segments were excluded. A later analysis found that HLA-associated TCR beta chains were more clonally expanded and had lower generation probabilities than equally common non-associated chains. Most TCR sequences were seen in very few donors, while some public TCRs were found in many individuals. Presence/absence analyses assumed roughly uniform sequencing depth across donors, an assumption that may not hold. Correlated functional status among segregating V segments might be attributable to linkage disequilibrium, but an unknown experimental factor could not be ruled out. Because HLA typing was unavailable for some donors at each locus, only the typed subset was used in association tests. Seventeen rarely observed V segments, including chromosome 9 orphons, were excluded from the earlier analysis of some 590 of the donors because counts were too low. A later analysis reported that several top co-occurrence clusters appeared linked to parvovirus B19, influenza, CMV and Epstein-Barr virus. CMV serostatus was the only immune exposure information available for the cohort. The authors suggested that the approach could potentially be extended to other disease states and immunological phenotypes. In vitro tests confirmed that a few of the cytomegalovirus-associated TCR beta chains recognize cytomegalovirus antigens. The cohort was sequenced for TCR beta chains only, and without alpha or paired-chain data the features that could be detected were limited. V-gene and J-gene trimming of TCR beta chains was associated with a missense DCLRE1C variant in a later genetic analysis, and the association was replicated in an independent cohort. The study listed 150 to 200 TCR beta chains as associated with cytomegalovirus. According to a later analysis, most CMV-associated TCR beta chains appeared to be HLA-restricted, and the HLA associations seemed to be driven largely by CMV exposure. A cluster of highly shared sequence variants was judged likely to represent a technical artifact of the sequencing pipeline. According to a later genetic analysis, donors in an Asian-associated ancestry cluster had fewer N-insertions in productive TCRs than the roughly 670-donor mean.

Library preparation employed the immunoSEQ multiplex PCR assay. For the multiplex PCR, a mixture combining 60 forward primers for TCR Vbeta segments and 13 reverse primers for TCR Jbeta segments was used. Amplification of the CDR3 region of rearranged TCR beta genes was performed with a multiplex PCR assay on genomic DNA. The Illumina HiSeq System was used to sequence the amplified TCR beta libraries as 87-base-pair reads. On the authors' methods: A later analysis counted some 80 million unique TCR beta chains across the 600 to 850 repertoires, and around 9.9 million of these chains were shared by at least two donors. To remove PCR and sequencing errors, raw reads were error-corrected and collapsed into unique sequences using a nearest-neighbor algorithm that merged closely related sequences. To assign V, D and J gene segments, CDR3 sequences were aligned to IMGT reference sequences. Each retained sequence needed at least a six-nucleotide match to both a V gene segment and a J gene segment. Rearrangements were called productive when the CDR3 lacked stop codons and stayed in frame with V and J; all others were non-productive. Following IMGT convention, CDR3 was defined as the stretch from the second conserved V-encoded cysteine up to the conserved J-encoded phenylalanine. Sequences without an unambiguous match to a single V gene segment were excluded from the earlier analysis of about 630 of the donors. An earlier analysis of almost 600 of the donors classified V segments as functional when productive rearrangements were above 56.7% and as segregating when the standard deviation between donors was above 5%. A statistical classification framework was built for diagnosing cytomegalovirus status from the catalog of TCR beta chain sequences. In a later analysis, V and J genes were assigned by comparing TCR nucleotide sequences against IMGT/GENE-DB human TR gene sequences. Using the TCRdist pipeline, a later analysis assigned CDR3 sequences along with most-parsimonious VDJ recombination scenarios. In a later analysis, every TCR beta chain was defined by the combination of its CDR3 amino acid sequence and its V-gene family, and reads without a unique V-gene family were dropped. To address suspected cross-contamination and a sequencing artifact, a later analysis removed roughly 580 highly shared, low-generation-probability nucleotide sequences. In a later analysis, a clonal expansion index was calculated for each public chain from normalized within-repertoire ranks of inferred template counts. In a later analysis, generation probabilities were computed with a VDJ recombination model fitted to out-of-frame rearrangements, and the resulting probabilities were checked against IGoR. A later analysis scored TCR-TCR, TCR-HLA and TCR-CMV co-occurrence with hypergeometric tests, applying a repertoire-size bias correction to TCR pairs. In a later analysis, false discovery rates were estimated by permuting HLA or CMV assignments 20 times. In a later analysis, co-occurring TCRs were grouped using DBSCAN, with TCRdist sequence similarity added in when clustering inside HLA-allele-positive subsets. Repertoires with fewer than 30,000 or more than 120,000 public chains were left out of co-occurrence clustering, as were about five repertoires with anomalous nucleotide sharing. TCRdb's version of the immuneACCESS table is confined to in-frame rearrangements and falls short of the full clone set. An unresolved V gene accounts for under half of the shortfall where checked; the remainder is of unknown origin. The V and J calls and clone size come from that table; D and trimming were worked out from the DNA. In all, the sample holds about 150,000 clones, and approximately 70% of those were seen once. The top ten clones comprise 6.5% of the sample.

The cohort was made up of 500 to 850 healthy bone marrow donors. Cohort members were all nominally healthy when sampled, although unrecorded immune exposures were likely present. The donor tested CMV seronegative, placing the donor among the 350 or so seronegative members of the cohort. Every donor gave a peripheral blood sample, and the peripheral blood mononuclear cells from that sample were used for TCR beta sequencing. The Qiagen DNeasy Blood Extraction Kit was used to extract genomic DNA from the blood cell samples. The clonotype originates from a woman aged 55 to 70 in good health and CMV-seronegative. The chain is assembled from TRBV19 and TRBJ1-4; 7 bases in the middle match TRBD1. Sequenced sample: PBMCs. The CDR3 here reads CASRPRTGSRNEKLFF. The DNA is TGTGCCAGTAGACCGCGGACAGGCTCCAGAAATGAAAAACTGTTTTTT.